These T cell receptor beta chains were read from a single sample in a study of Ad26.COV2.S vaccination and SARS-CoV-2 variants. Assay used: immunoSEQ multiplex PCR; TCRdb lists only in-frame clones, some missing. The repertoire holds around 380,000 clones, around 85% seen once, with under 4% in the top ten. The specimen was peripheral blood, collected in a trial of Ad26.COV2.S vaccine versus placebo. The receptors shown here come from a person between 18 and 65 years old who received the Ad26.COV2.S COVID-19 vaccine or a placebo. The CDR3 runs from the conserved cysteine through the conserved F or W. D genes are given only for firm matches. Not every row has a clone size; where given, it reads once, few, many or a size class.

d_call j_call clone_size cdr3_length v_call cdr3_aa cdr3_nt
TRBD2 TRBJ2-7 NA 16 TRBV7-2 CASSPSPDSGAYEQYF TGTGCCAGCAGCCCCAGTCCGGATAGCGGGGCCTACGAGCAGTACTTC
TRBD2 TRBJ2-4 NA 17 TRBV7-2 CASSSRDYSLPKNIQYF TGTGCCAGCAGCTCCAGGGACTACTCGCTACCCAAAAACATTCAGTACTTC
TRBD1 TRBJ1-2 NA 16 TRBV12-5 CASGLPGGQGSYGYTF TGTGCTAGTGGTCTCCCTGGAGGACAGGGGTCGTATGGCTACACCTTC
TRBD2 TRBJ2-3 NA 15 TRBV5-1 CASSRDYPSTDTQYF TGCGCCAGCAGCCGGGACTACCCTAGCACAGATACGCAGTATTTT
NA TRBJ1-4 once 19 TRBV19 CASSKRSGHSNMLGIALFF TGTGCCAGTAGTAAGCGGTCCGGGCACTCCAACATGCTAGGCATCGCGCTGTTTTTT
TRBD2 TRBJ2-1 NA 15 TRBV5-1 CASGVLAGGSNEQFF TGCGCCAGCGGCGTTCTGGCGGGGGGTAGCAATGAGCAGTTCTTC
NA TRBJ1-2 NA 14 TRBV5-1 CASSEQDANYGYTF TGCGCCAGCAGCGAGCAAGATGCTAACTATGGCTACACCTTC
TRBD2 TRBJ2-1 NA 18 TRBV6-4 CASSPSKVAGPSYNEQFF TGTGCCAGCAGCCCCTCCAAGGTAGCGGGGCCCTCCTACAATGAGCAGTTCTTC
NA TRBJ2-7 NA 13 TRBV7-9 CASSPRGRYEQYF TGTGCCAGCAGCCCCCGAGGGCGATACGAGCAGTACTTC
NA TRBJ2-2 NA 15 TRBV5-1 CASSLAGANTGELFF TGCGCCAGCAGCTTGGCAGGAGCGAACACCGGGGAGCTGTTTTTT
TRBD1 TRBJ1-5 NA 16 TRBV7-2 CASSFTGQGSVQPQHF TGTGCCAGCAGCTTCACGGGACAGGGTTCAGTTCAGCCCCAGCATTTT
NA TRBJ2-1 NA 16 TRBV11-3 CASSLRPGHYSNEQFF TGTGCCAGCAGCTTACGTCCGGGGCATTATTCCAATGAGCAGTTCTTC
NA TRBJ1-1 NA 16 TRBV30 CAWSKGVDGLNTEAFF TGTGCCTGGAGTAAGGGGGTAGACGGGTTGAACACTGAAGCTTTCTTT
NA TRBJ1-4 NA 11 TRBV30 CASDNGGELFF TGTGCCTCGGACAACGGTGGGGAACTGTTTTTT
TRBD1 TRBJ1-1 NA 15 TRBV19 CASSHGQGRVTEAFF TGTGCCAGTAGCCATGGACAGGGGAGGGTCACTGAAGCTTTCTTT
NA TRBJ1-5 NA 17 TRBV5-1 CASSLARTENSNQPQHF TGCGCCAGCAGCTTAGCCCGGACAGAGAATAGCAATCAGCCCCAGCATTTT
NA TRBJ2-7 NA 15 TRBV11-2 CASSSYGQNPYEQYF TGTGCCAGCAGCTCCTACGGACAGAACCCCTACGAGCAGTACTTC
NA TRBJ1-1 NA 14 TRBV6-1 CASSDRSSGSEAFF TGTGCCAGCAGTGATCGCAGTTCGGGATCTGAAGCTTTCTTT
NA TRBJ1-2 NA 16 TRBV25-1 CASSPLPGRNYYGYTF TGTGCCAGCAGTCCACTCCCGGGCCGGAATTACTATGGCTACACCTTC
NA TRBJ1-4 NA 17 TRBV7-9 CASSLVSASGLNEKLFF TGTGCCAGCAGCTTAGTCTCGGCCAGCGGGCTTAATGAAAAACTGTTTTTT
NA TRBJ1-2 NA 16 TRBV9 CASTIGPTVMSYGYTF TGTGCCAGCACCATAGGACCGACGGTGATGAGCTATGGCTACACCTTC
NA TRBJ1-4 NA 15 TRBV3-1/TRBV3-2 CASSQVLGRNEKLFF TGTGCCAGCAGCCAAGTTCTGGGGCGGAATGAAAAACTGTTTTTT
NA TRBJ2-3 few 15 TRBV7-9 CASSVMGRGPDTQYF TGTGCCAGCAGCGTGATGGGACGGGGGCCAGATACGCAGTATTTT
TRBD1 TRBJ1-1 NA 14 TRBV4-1 CASSQQQGSTEAFF TGCGCCAGCAGCCAACAACAGGGGAGCACTGAAGCTTTCTTT
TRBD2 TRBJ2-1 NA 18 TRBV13 CASSLASWASGDPNEQFF TGTGCCAGCAGCTTAGCTTCCTGGGCTAGCGGGGACCCTAATGAGCAGTTCTTC
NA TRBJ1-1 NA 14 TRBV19 CASSIPGRHTEAFF TGTGCCAGTAGTATCCCCGGGCGGCACACTGAAGCTTTCTTT
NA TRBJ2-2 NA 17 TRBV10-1 CASSESPRVSDTGELFF TGCGCCAGCAGTGAGTCGCCCAGGGTAAGTGACACCGGGGAGCTGTTTTTT
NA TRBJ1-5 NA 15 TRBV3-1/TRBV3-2 CASSPGHAVNQPQHF TGTGCCAGCAGCCCCGGACATGCGGTGAATCAGCCCCAGCATTTT
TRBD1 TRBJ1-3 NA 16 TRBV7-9 CASSLWSGQGGNTIYF TGTGCCAGCAGCTTATGGTCCGGACAGGGAGGAAACACCATATATTTT
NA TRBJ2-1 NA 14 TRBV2 CASSEGRGKGEQFF TGTGCCAGCAGTGAAGGGCGGGGAAAGGGTGAGCAGTTCTTC